The 30 T cell receptor beta chains below were found in one sample sequenced in a study of cytomegalovirus exposure and HLA in healthy donors. The PCR had 60 Vbeta and 13 Jbeta primers. Sequenced by immunoSEQ multiplex PCR; TCRdb stores in-frame clones only, minus some. The table lists more than 150,000 clones, approximately 79% of them singletons. The sequenced sample was PBMCs. These receptors were obtained from a man aged 35-49 years in good health and CMV-seropositive.

The V call is TRBV27, the J call TRBJ2-2; 11 bases align to TRBD1. There are 15 residues in the CDR3. Germline assignment: CDR1 MNHEY and CDR2 SMNVEV (reference sequence). With 8 bases clipped from V and 6 bases from J, the junction kept 8 bases outside the gene matches. CDR3 nucleotides: TGTGCCAGCCGCATGGGGACAGGGGGGTCCGGGGAGCTGTTTTTT. Translating it yields CASRMGTGGSGELFF.

This chain links TRBV27 with TRBJ2-1; 15 bases are shared with TRBD2. This CDR3 spans 17 amino acids. V lost 10 bases, J lost 0 bases, and 7 bases stayed unmatched. In germline, CDR1 is MNHEY, CDR2 SMNVEV (reference sequence). This chain's CDR3 is CATKGLAGGPSYNEQFF. The CDR3 DNA sequence: TGTGCCACCAAGGGACTAGCGGGAGGTCCCTCCTACAATGAGCAGTTCTTC.

The V call is TRBV11-3, the J call TRBJ1-2; 8 bases match TRBD1. The CDR3 extends over 13 amino acids. V lost 2 bases to trimming and J lost 4 bases; unmatched junction nucleotides: 0. CDR1 and CDR2 (germline): SGHNT, YENEEA. The CDR3 loop is CASSLTGGYGYTF. In nucleotides, the CDR3 is TGTGCCAGCAGCTTAACAGGGGGCTATGGCTACACCTTC.

This clone is a singleton in its sample. The chain links TRBV30 to TRBJ1-2; TRBD1 aligns across 7 bases. This CDR3 region has 14 residues. Germline V gene sequence: CDR1 GTSNPN, CDR2 SVGIG (reference sequence). The V gene end was trimmed by 2 bases and the J gene end by 5 bases; junction bases not matched to a gene: 8. The CDR3 region has the DNA TGTGCCTGGAGTCAGGGGGGAGAATTATATGGCTACACCTTC. Translated: CAWSQGGELYGYTF. The variable domain in full, completed from reference TRBV30 and TRBJ1-2, reads SQTIHQWPATLVQPVGSPLSLECTVEGTSNPNLYWYRQAAGRGLQLLFYSVGIGQISSEVPQNLSASRPQDRQFILSSKKLLLSDSGFYLCAWSQGGELYGYTFGSGTRLTVV.

V usage is TRBV9 and J usage is TRBJ2-7, with TRBD1 matching 8 bases. Germline values: CDR1 SGDLS, CDR2 YYNGEE. The CDR3 has 15 residues. The V gene end was trimmed by 2 bases and the J gene end by 6 bases; junction bases not matched to a gene: 10. The DNA of the CDR3 is TGTGCCAGCAGCGTGTCGACAGGGGTCACGGTCGAGCAGTACTTC. Translating gives CASSVSTGVTVEQYF.

This chain links TRBV4-3 with TRBJ2-5, with D perhaps TRBD1 (6 bases). Deletions cut 4 bases from V and 5 bases from J, with 20 bases between. This CDR3 spans 16 amino acids. In germline, CDR1 is LGHNA, CDR2 YSLEER. CDR3 DNA: TGCGCCAGCAGCCCAAGCCTCCAGGGGTCCTTGGAGACCCAGTACTTC. This gives the protein CASSPSLQGSLETQYF.

About this clone: A read error likely explains this, since a far larger clone differs by one base. The chain carries TRBV28 and TRBJ2-7; D unclear. CDR3 length: 11 amino acids. V lost 4 bases and J lost 3, with 4 bases in between. CDR1 and CDR2 from the germline V gene are MDHEN and SYDVKM. The DNA of the CDR3 is TGTGCCAGCAGTTCTAACTACGAGCAGTACTTC. Translating it yields CASSSNYEQYF.

The chain uses TRBV7-2 and TRBJ1-6; D uncertain. The germline V and J ends were trimmed by 2 bases and 5 bases, with 10 bases remaining between them. In germline, CDR1 is SGHTA, CDR2 FQGNSA. The CDR3 sequence is 15 residues long. The CDR3 nucleotides are TGTGCCAGCAGCTTAAGGCCAGGAAATAATTCACCCCTCCACTTT. Translated: CASSLRPGNNSPLHF. Combining the CDR3 with reference TRBV7-2 and TRBJ1-6 gives the whole variable domain GAGVSQSPSNKVTEKGKDVELRCDPISGHTALYWYRQSLGQGLEFLIYFQGNSAPDKSGLPSDRFSAERTGGSVSTLTIQRTQQEDSAVYLCASSLRPGNNSPLHFGNGTRLTVT.

The chain joins TRBV18 to TRBJ2-5; D ambiguous. Between the trimmed V and J ends, which lost 3 bases and 4 bases, there was a span of 9 bases. Germline loops: CDR1 KGHSH, CDR2 LQKENI. The CDR3 contains 13 residues. CDR3 coding DNA: TGTGCCAGCTCACCGGTTGGGCGAGAGACCCAGTACTTC. This sequence encodes CASSPVGRETQYF.

This chain uses TRBV27 with TRBJ2-6; D perhaps matches TRBD2 (5 bases). The CDR3 has 16 residues. CDR1 and CDR2 from the germline V gene are MNHEY and SMNVEV (reference sequence). V lost 5 bases and J 1 base, leaving 12 bases between the germline ends. The CDR3 spells CASSTFPGSGANVLTF. The CDR3 DNA reads as TGTGCCAGCAGTACATTTCCGGGGTCTGGGGCCAACGTCCTGACTTTC.

Turning to this clone: Its ends do not fully match the called genes, so a read error is possible. The chain combines TRBV7-7 with TRBJ2-5, with 10 bases aligning to TRBD2. Gene TRBJ2-7 matches the end of the DNA better, so the J call may be wrong. CDR3 length: 15 amino acids. Germline lookup yields CDR1 SSHAT and CDR2 FNYEAQ (reference sequence). CDR3 sequence: CASSPLAGVTYEQYF. The CDR3 DNA reads as TGTGCTAGCAGCCCCCTAGCGGGGGTTACCTACGAGCAGTACTTC.

Points on this clone: Other nucleotide sequences in the sample specify the same CDR3. For the CDR3, the DNA is TGTGCCAGCAGTACGGGGGCTGGGGCCAACGTCCTGACTTTC. As protein: CASSTGAGANVLTF. This chain uses TRBV28 with TRBJ2-6; a possible D gene is TRBD2 (6 bases). Trimming left V 5 bases short and J 2 bases short, with 7 bases between. This CDR3 is built from 14 residues. Germline V lookup: CDR1 MDHEN, CDR2 SYDVKM.

CDR3 nucleotide sequence: TGTGCCAGTAGTATAGCAGGGGGGCCAGGGGCCAACGTCCTGACTTTC. Its protein is CASSIAGGPGANVLTF. V usage is TRBV19 and J usage is TRBJ2-6; TRBD1 is a possible D gene (7 bases). Trimming removed 1 base from V and 4 bases from J, with 11 bases in between. The CDR3 contains 16 residues. CDR1 LNHDA and CDR2 SQIVND come from the germline V gene (reference sequence).

The chain recombines TRBV5-6 with TRBJ1-1; possible D gene TRBD1, 5 bases. Germline CDR1 is SGHDT and CDR2 is YYEEEE. The CDR3 is made up of 14 amino acids. With 2 bases removed from V and 2 bases from J, the gap between germline ends came to 10 bases. This CDR3 is CASSFWGVNTEAFF. CDR3 DNA sequence: TGTGCCAGCAGCTTTTGGGGGGTAAACACTGAAGCTTTCTTT.

CDR3 nucleotides: TGTGCCAGCAGGGAGACAGGGGAGATAGGCGCAAACACCATATATTTT. It is translated as CASRETGEIGANTIYF. The chain employs TRBV25-1 and TRBJ1-3, with 8 bases fitting TRBD1. V was clipped by 6 bases and J by 6 bases; unmatched bases: 13. The CDR3 loop spans 16 amino acids. In germline, CDR1 is MGHDK, CDR2 SYGVNS.

Points on this clone: The germline gene is not matched at one end of the junction; a read error may be the cause. J is TRBJ2-3 and V is TRBV5-1, with TRBD1 identical over 11 bases. Germline values: CDR1 SGHRS, CDR2 YFSETQ. The CDR3 runs to 20 residues. The CDR3 loop is CASSLARTGGVQSSTGTQYF. The CDR3 coding sequence is TGCGCCAGCAGCTTGGCCCGGACAGGGGGCGTCCAATCTAGCACAGGTACGCAGTATTTT.

As concerns this clone: Germline is not matched at one junction end, which may reflect a read error. The chain recombines TRBV7-7 with TRBJ1-5, with 7 bases lining up with TRBD1. CDR1 and CDR2 (germline): SSHAT, FNYEAQ (reference sequence). CDR3 length: 14 amino acids. The CDR3, as DNA: TGTGCTAGCAGCGCCAGGGGGGGCAATCAGCCCCAGCATTTT. Translation: CASSARGGNQPQHF.

The rearrangement joins TRBV19 to TRBJ1-3; 12 bases fit TRBD1. Per the germline V gene, CDR1 is LNHDA and CDR2 is SQIVND (reference sequence). The CDR3 sequence is 16 residues long. V was clipped by 5 bases and J by 8 bases; unmatched bases: 10. Here the CDR3 reads CASSVSGTGGLDTIYF. CDR3 in DNA: TGTGCCAGTAGTGTTTCCGGGACAGGGGGCTTGGACACCATATATTTT.

The chain employs TRBV30 and TRBJ2-3; no reliable D call. The germline gives CDR1 GTSNPN, CDR2 SVGIG (reference sequence). V was shortened by 1 base and J by 1 base, with 9 bases between the two germline ends. The CDR3 consists of 14 residues. CDR3 DNA: TGTGCCTGGAGTGCCCCGACTCGCACAGATACGCAGTATTTT. It codes for CAWSAPTRTDTQYF.

This chain joins TRBV2 and TRBJ2-1, with D perhaps matching TRBD2 (6 bases). With 1 base removed from V and 7 bases from J, the gap between germline ends came to 14 bases. Germline V lookup: CDR1 SNHLY, CDR2 FYNNEI. The CDR3 loop spans 15 amino acids. CDR3 sequence: CASSEEAGRRNEQFF. The CDR3 DNA reads as TGTGCCAGCAGTGAAGAGGCGGGAAGGAGGAATGAGCAGTTCTTC.

The V call is TRBV27, the J call TRBJ2-7; 8 nucleotides agree with TRBD1. From germline, CDR1 is MNHEY and CDR2 SMNVEV (reference sequence). This CDR3 spans 14 amino acids. The ends lost 6 bases at V and 3 bases at J; junction bases unmatched: 7. The CDR3 nucleotides are TGTGCCAGCAGATTAGGACAGGGCGGCTACGAGCAGTACTTC. The encoded protein is CASRLGQGGYEQYF.

The J gene is TRBJ2-5, the V gene TRBV6-6; 9 nucleotides line up with TRBD1. The CDR3 consists of 16 residues. CDR1 is MNHNY, CDR2 SVGAGI, per germline (reference sequence). V dropped 1 base and J dropped 5; count of bases not matched to a gene: 8. The CDR3 coding sequence is TGTGCCAGCAGTTACTATTCGGGACAGGGAGGGGAGACCCAGTACTTC. It codes for CASSYYSGQGGETQYF.

The chain is built from TRBV27 and TRBJ1-2, with 9 bases that match TRBD1. Germline-derived CDR1 and CDR2 are MNHEY and SMNVEV (reference sequence). The CDR3 is 14 residues long. V dropped 6 bases and J dropped 2; count of bases not matched to a gene: 4. CDR3 in DNA: TGTGCCAGCAGGGGGGACAGGGCAAACTATGGCTACACCTTC. The encoded protein is CASRGDRANYGYTF.

The count of this clone is one. Other DNA variants within this sample encode the same CDR3. The rearrangement links TRBV19 to TRBJ2-2; 10 nucleotides match TRBD1. Trimming removed 8 bases from V and 0 bases from J; junction bases left unmatched: 6. There are 16 residues in the CDR3. Germline V lookup: CDR1 LNHDA, CDR2 SQIVND (reference sequence). This chain's CDR3 is CASSKGQGANTGELFF. The CDR3 nucleotides read TGTGCCAGTTCAAAAGGACAGGGGGCGAACACCGGGGAGCTGTTTTTT.

The J gene is TRBJ1-2, the V gene TRBV6-5; 8 bases align to TRBD1. Germline V lookup: CDR1 MNHEY, CDR2 SVGAGI. V lost 2 bases to trimming and J lost 6 bases; unmatched junction nucleotides: 5. The CDR3 contains 14 residues. The CDR3 is CASSYMGQVDGYTF. In nucleotides, the CDR3 is TGTGCCAGCAGTTACATGGGACAGGTGGATGGCTACACCTTC.

This chain joins TRBV19 and TRBJ2-3, with 9 bases that match TRBD1. The CDR3 contains 15 residues. Per the germline V gene, CDR1 is LNHDA and CDR2 is SQIVND (reference sequence). Losses at the gene ends were 5 bases for V and 2 bases for J; bases not matched to a gene: 5. This CDR3 is CASSPTGGPTDTQYF. The CDR3 coding sequence is TGTGCCAGTAGTCCGACAGGGGGACCCACAGATACGCAGTATTTT.

The CDR3 region has the DNA TGTGCCAGTAGTACCCTGGGACAGCCTGCAGCCTACGAGCAGTACTTC. This gives the protein CASSTLGQPAAYEQYF. The J gene is TRBJ2-7, the V gene TRBV19; 7 nucleotides agree with TRBD1. The CDR3 is 16 residues long. The germline V gene encodes CDR1 LNHDA and CDR2 SQIVND (reference sequence). The V gene end was trimmed by 4 bases and the J gene end by 2 bases; junction bases not matched to a gene: 11.

The chain has TRBV19 and TRBJ1-4, with 9 bases matching TRBD1. CDR1 is LNHDA and CDR2 is SQIVND in the germline V gene (reference sequence). This CDR3 spans 13 amino acids. The V gene end was trimmed by 8 bases and the J gene end by 8 bases; junction bases not matched to a gene: 6. The CDR3 DNA reads TGTGCCAGTCAGACAGGGGGTTTCGAAAAACTGTTTTTT. It is translated as CASQTGGFEKLFF.

In the case of this clone: The same CDR3 can be traced to other DNA sequences in this sample. The rearrangement uses TRBV5-1 and TRBJ2-5, with unresolved D. The germline CDR1 and CDR2 sequences are SGHRS and YFSETQ. This CDR3 contains 11 residues. The ends were cut back, 2 bases at V and 5 bases at J, with 4 bases in the middle. The CDR3 bases are TGCGCCAGCAGCTTAGAGGAGACCCAGTACTTC. Protein product: CASSLEETQYF. Together with reference TRBV5-1 and TRBJ2-5, the CDR3 gives the full variable domain: KAGVTQTPRYLIKTRGQQVTLSCSPISGHRSVSWYQQTPGQGLQFLFEYFSETQRNKGNFPGRFSGRQFSNSRSEMNVSTLELGDSALYLCASSLEETQYFGPGTRLLVL.

The chain recombines TRBV5-4 with TRBJ1-6, with TRBD1 matching over 7 bases. V gave up 1 base and J gave up 17 bases; unmatched junction bases: 12. The CDR3 is made up of 14 amino acids. Germline V CDR1 and CDR2: SGHNT, YYREEE (reference sequence). CDR3 sequence (DNA): TGTGCCAGCAGCTTGTTTTCCAACGCACAGGGGTTCCACTTT. Residues: CASSLFSNAQGFHF.